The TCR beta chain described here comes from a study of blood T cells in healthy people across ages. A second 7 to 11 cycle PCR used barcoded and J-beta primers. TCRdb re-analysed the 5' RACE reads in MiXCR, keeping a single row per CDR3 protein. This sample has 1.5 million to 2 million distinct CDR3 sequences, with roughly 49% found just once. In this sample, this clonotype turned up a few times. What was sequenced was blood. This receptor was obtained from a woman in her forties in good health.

CDR3 coding DNA: TGTGCCAGCTCACCACCGGGCAGTAATAATTCACCCCTCCACTTT. This codes for CASSPPGSNNSPLHF. The gene calls are TRBV18 and TRBJ1-6; D gene unclear. The germline V gene encodes CDR1 KGHSH and CDR2 LQKENI. Trimming cost V 0 bases and J 5 bases, with 8 bases left between them. CDR3 size: 15 residues.